What follows describes a single T cell receptor beta chain. Trimming removed 2 bases from V and 6 bases from J, with 13 bases in between. The CDR3 runs to 15 residues. Germline V gene lookup returns CDR1 MNHNS and CDR2 SASEGT. This record belongs to a study of blood T cell repertoires in COVID-19. The wider study: Spain, Italy and the United States supplied samples that represented acute and convalescent COVID-19. From T cells, B-cell-depleted T cells, or PBMCs came the material, which was cDNA or gDNA.

The authors' processing: Amplification of reference gene primers was used by the study to estimate nucleated cell counts. The method was immunoSEQ multiplex PCR; TCRdb's version includes in-frame clones alone and lacks a portion of them. That table supplies the V and J calls and clone size; D and trimming were determined from the DNA. The data show some 62,000 clones, 70% to 85% seen once. The receptor comes from a woman older than 75 with active or convalescent COVID-19. V is TRBV6-1 and J is TRBJ2-2; D perhaps matches TRBD2 (7 bases). Sequenced: peripheral blood. The CDR3 DNA reads TGTGCCAGCAGTGAAAAGTGGGGGGGCCCCGGGGAGCTGTTTTTT. Translation gives CASSEKWGGPGELFF.